The present T cell receptor beta chain was sequenced within a study of shared clonotypes between healthy human individuals. Points from the study as a whole: Naive subsets generally had larger estimated richness than memory subsets.

After removal of 0 bases from V and 6 bases from J, the junction contained 4 bases not matched to a gene. Germline values: CDR1 SGHRS, CDR2 YFSETQ. CDR3 length: 16 residues. With respect to this clone: Its antigen is as yet unknown. This same CDR3 is encoded by further DNA sequences in the sample.

Measured with immunoSEQ multiplex PCR; TCRdb has only the in-frame clones, and not every one. The repertoire consists of a few million clones, with approximately 94% occurring once and the leading ten covering roughly 0.14%. The rearrangement joins TRBV5-1 to TRBJ2-1; 12 nucleotides match TRBD2. The receptor comes from a young man in good health. Sequencing was carried out using naive CD4+ T cells sorted from blood. Regarding subset: CD45RA+ positively selected. The DNA for the CDR3 is TGCGCCAGCAGCTTGGCTCCTAGCGGGGGGGTCAATGAGCAGTTCTTC. It yields the protein CASSLAPSGGVNEQFF.